This TCR beta chain was identified in a study of cytomegalovirus exposure and HLA in healthy donors. PCR involved 60 Vbeta and 13 Jbeta primers. This table comes from immunoSEQ multiplex PCR, and its TCRdb copy is limited to in-frame clones, with some not included. Here the sample spans 200,000 or so clones, roughly 87% being singletons. The CDR3 is made up of 15 amino acids. Germline V gene data show CDR1 as SGDLS and CDR2 as YYNGEE. Trimming stripped 0 bases from V and 3 bases from J, with 10 bases between. The receptor was derived from a girl less than two years old in good health and CMV-seronegative. The rearrangement uses TRBV9 and TRBJ2-1; D perhaps matches TRBD1 (5 bases). Sample: PBMCs. Here the CDR3 reads CASSVEGYNYNEQFF. The CDR3 DNA reads as TGTGCCAGCAGCGTAGAGGGGTATAACTACAATGAGCAGTTCTTC. The complete variable domain, with remaining parts taken from reference TRBV9 and TRBJ2-1, reads DSGVTQTPKHLITATGQRVTLRCSPRSGDLSVYWYQQSLDQGLQFLIQYYNGEERAKGNILERFSAQQFPDLHSELNLSSLELGDSALYFCASSVEGYNYNEQFFGPGTRLTVL.